This is a list of T cell receptor beta chains from one sample in a study of regulatory T cells in long-lasting Graves disease. Each CDR3 protein gets one entry after TCRdb re-called the multiplex PCR reads with MiXCR. The sample yields fewer than 550,000 distinct CDR3 sequences, roughly 21% seen once. The source material was peripheral blood mononuclear cells (PBMCs), sampled when the disease was refractory, from a patient treated with antithyroid drugs. The source of these receptors is a female donor with Graves disease. Both conserved end residues are part of each CDR3. The order of the fields is CDR3 DNA, CDR3 protein, clone size, J gene, D gene, V gene. The D gene is left open where the match is weak. The size field is filled for only some rows; it gives once, few, many or a size class.

TGTGCCAGCAGCCATGAGATTACTGGAAACACCATATATTTT,CASSHEITGNTIYF,few,TRBJ1-3,-,TRBV28
TGCATTGCCTGGACAGGGGGCAACGGTGAAGCTTTCTTT,CIAWTGGNGEAFF,-,TRBJ1-1,TRBD1,TRBV20-1
TGTGCCAGCAGCCAAGATTTTGGGAGCTCCTATAATTCACCCCTCCACTTT,CASSQDFGSSYNSPLHF,few,TRBJ1-6,-,TRBV14
TGTGCCATCACAACAGGGCCGAACACCGGGGAGCTGTTTTTT,CAITTGPNTGELFF,-,TRBJ2-2,-,TRBV10-3
TGCGCCAGCAGCTTGGACGGCAGATCGAACTACGAGCAGTACTTC,CASSLDGRSNYEQYF,few,TRBJ2-7,-,TRBV5-1
TGCAGTGCTAGAGATCGAACCAAGCCAAGCGAGAATCAGCCCCAGCATTTT,CSARDRTKPSENQPQHF,-,TRBJ1-5,-,TRBV20-1
TGTGCCAGCAGCTTGCTGGGGGGCTCGAACACTGAAGCTTTCTTT,CASSLLGGSNTEAFF,many,TRBJ1-1,-,TRBV7-9
TGTGCCAGCAGGAAGACTGGCTCAGGGGAGACCCAGTACTTC,CASRKTGSGETQYF,-,TRBJ2-5,-,TRBV12-3/TRBV12-4
TGTGCCAGCAGTCGCCTCGGGGGCGATGAGCAGTTCTTC,CASSRLGGDEQFF,-,TRBJ2-1,-,TRBV28
TGTGCCAGCAGCTCGCAGAGACTAGCGGGGAAAGAGACCCAGTACTTC,CASSSQRLAGKETQYF,-,TRBJ2-5,TRBD2,TRBV5-4
TGTGCCAGCAGTCGACGGAAAACTAATGAAAAACTGTTTTTT,CASSRRKTNEKLFF,many,TRBJ1-4,-,TRBV2
TGTGCCAGTGCGGGGGGGGGGCGGACGTACACTGAAGCTTTCTTT,CASAGGGRTYTEAFF,few,TRBJ1-1,-,TRBV19
TGTGCCAGCAGTCCCGCCTGGGGTAGCGGGAGATTTAATGAGCAGTTCTTC,CASSPAWGSGRFNEQFF,-,TRBJ2-1,TRBD2,TRBV6-1
TGTGCCAGCAGTTTTTTTGACAGGGAGCGGCTAGAGCAGTACTTC,CASSFFDRERLEQYF,few,TRBJ2-7,TRBD1,TRBV28
TGTGCCAGCAGTTCAGGCAGAACCTTCTACGAGCAGTACTTC,CASSSGRTFYEQYF,many,TRBJ2-7,-,TRBV12-3/TRBV12-4
TGTGCCAGCAGCTTAGCAAACCGAATTGGGGATACGCAGTATTTT,CASSLANRIGDTQYF,-,TRBJ2-3,-,TRBV7-8
TGTGCCAGCAGTCTCTGGGCTGGGTCTGGGGCCAACGTCCTGACTTTC,CASSLWAGSGANVLTF,many,TRBJ2-6,-,TRBV12-3/TRBV12-4
TGCAGTGCTATCTTCACGAGGGGACTAGCGGGAGAAGGGGAGAACACCGGGGAGCTGTTTTTT,CSAIFTRGLAGEGENTGELFF,few,TRBJ2-2,TRBD2,TRBV20-1
TGTGCCAGCAGCTCCGGGACAGGGGACACTGAAGCTTTCTTT,CASSSGTGDTEAFF,many,TRBJ1-1,TRBD1,TRBV28
TGCGCCAGCAGCCGTAAGGGCTCTGGGGCCAACGTCCTGACTTTC,CASSRKGSGANVLTF,many,TRBJ2-6,-,TRBV5-1
TGCAGTGCTAGAGGTACGACTAGCGGCTACGAGCAGTACTTC,CSARGTTSGYEQYF,-,TRBJ2-7,TRBD2,TRBV20-1
TGTGCCTGGAGCCTATCTGGGTCACAGGGAAACTATGGCTACACCTTC,CAWSLSGSQGNYGYTF,many,TRBJ1-2,-,TRBV30
TGTGCCAGCAGTAAAACTAGCGGGGCCCAGTATTTT,CASSKTSGAQYF,-,TRBJ2-3,TRBD2,TRBV12-3/TRBV12-4
TGTGCCAGCAGCTTAATTGCCGGGACGGTGAACACTGAAGCTTTCTTT,CASSLIAGTVNTEAFF,-,TRBJ1-1,-,TRBV5-5
TGTGCCAGCAGGCCGCTTTCTTGGGGCTTGGTTGAAAAACTGTTTTTT,CASRPLSWGLVEKLFF,many,TRBJ1-4,-,TRBV28
TGTGCCACCAGTGATTTGCACACCGGGGAGCTGTTTTTT,CATSDLHTGELFF,-,TRBJ2-2,-,TRBV24-1
TGTGCCAGCAGACCGGGGAGCAGGGTCTCCTACGAGCAGTACTTC,CASRPGSRVSYEQYF,many,TRBJ2-7,-,TRBV28
TGTGCCAGCAGCGAGCCGGGACAGGGGTACTACGAGCAGTACTTC,CASSEPGQGYYEQYF,-,TRBJ2-7,TRBD1,TRBV7-9
TGTGCCAGCAGCCGGACAGGCGAAAAACTGTTTTTT,CASSRTGEKLFF,many,TRBJ1-4,TRBD1,TRBV7-2
TGTGCCAGCAGGCGGGGAGGGGGTGAAGCTTTCTTT,CASRRGGGEAFF,many,TRBJ1-1,-,TRBV28
TGTGCCAGTAGTATAGAAGGGTATAGCAATCAGCCCCAGCATTTT,CASSIEGYSNQPQHF,many,TRBJ1-5,-,TRBV19
TGCGCCAGCAGCTTGGTACTAGCGGGAGCTAACGAGCAGTACTTC,CASSLVLAGANEQYF,-,TRBJ2-7,TRBD2,TRBV5-1
TGTGCCAGCAGCCCCCCGCACCCCTATGGCTACACCTTC,CASSPPHPYGYTF,few,TRBJ1-2,-,TRBV7-9
TGTGCCAGCAGTCCTAAGCGGGGAGCCTCCTACAATGAGCAGTTCTTC,CASSPKRGASYNEQFF,-,TRBJ2-1,TRBD2,TRBV28
TGTGCCAGCAGCCAGTACGGCGAGCAGTACTTC,CASSQYGEQYF,-,TRBJ2-7,-,TRBV16
TGTGCCAGCAGTATCGACTGGGTTGGTGGCTACACCTTC,CASSIDWVGGYTF,many,TRBJ1-2,-,TRBV28
TGTGCCAGCAGCTGGGGCGGGAGCGAGCAGTACTTC,CASSWGGSEQYF,many,TRBJ2-7,TRBD2,TRBV28
-,CAWGTGTTVEQCF,once,TRBJ2-7,-,TRBV30
TGCAGCGTTGAAACCCTAGCGGGAGAGACCCAGTACTTC,CSVETLAGETQYF,many,TRBJ2-5,TRBD2,TRBV29-1
TGTGCCAGTAGTATCCGACTGCAGGGGGTGGGCACTGAAGCTTTCTTT,CASSIRLQGVGTEAFF,-,TRBJ1-1,TRBD1,TRBV19
TGTGCCAGCAGCTTAGTCGGGAGTAACACCGGGGGGCTGTTTTTT,CASSLVGSNTGGLFF,-,TRBJ2-2,-,TRBV11-3
TGTGCCAGCAGTCACGGTGTCCGCGAGCAGTACTTC,CASSHGVREQYF,few,TRBJ2-7,-,TRBV3-1
TGTGCCTGGAGTCCTGGGGGTTTGAGTCAGCCCCAGCATTTT,CAWSPGGLSQPQHF,-,TRBJ1-5,-,TRBV30
TGTGCCAGCAGCTTAGCTGGCAGGGACATCGAGCAGTACTTC,CASSLAGRDIEQYF,many,TRBJ2-7,-,TRBV7-2
TGTGCCAGCCTAGACAGCTCTGGGGCCAACGTCCTGACTTTC,CASLDSSGANVLTF,few,TRBJ2-6,-,TRBV3-1
TGTGCCAGCAGCTCCCGGGACAGGGGAGCGGCTTTCTTT,CASSSRDRGAAFF,few,TRBJ1-1,TRBD1,TRBV7-3
TGTGCCGCCTGTTCGCAGGGCACAGATACGCAGTATTTT,CAACSQGTDTQYF,-,TRBJ2-3,-,TRBV28
TGTGCCAGCAGTGACCCGACAGGAAGCGGCACAGATACGCAGTATTTT,CASSDPTGSGTDTQYF,-,TRBJ2-3,-,TRBV6-2/TRBV6-3
TGTGCCAGCAGCTTAGACGTCCGGGGGGAGACTGAAGCTTTCTTT,CASSLDVRGETEAFF,-,TRBJ1-1,-,TRBV7-6
TGTGCCACCAGCGGCGGGACCCGCAACTATGGCTACACCTTC,CATSGGTRNYGYTF,-,TRBJ1-2,-,TRBV15
TGTGCCAGCAGCTTTACAGTCAGGAACTACACCTTC,CASSFTVRNYTF,-,TRBJ1-2,-,TRBV7-2
TGTGCCAGCAGCCATGGGACAGGGGAGGGTGAGCAGTTCTTC,CASSHGTGEGEQFF,-,TRBJ2-1,-,TRBV3-2